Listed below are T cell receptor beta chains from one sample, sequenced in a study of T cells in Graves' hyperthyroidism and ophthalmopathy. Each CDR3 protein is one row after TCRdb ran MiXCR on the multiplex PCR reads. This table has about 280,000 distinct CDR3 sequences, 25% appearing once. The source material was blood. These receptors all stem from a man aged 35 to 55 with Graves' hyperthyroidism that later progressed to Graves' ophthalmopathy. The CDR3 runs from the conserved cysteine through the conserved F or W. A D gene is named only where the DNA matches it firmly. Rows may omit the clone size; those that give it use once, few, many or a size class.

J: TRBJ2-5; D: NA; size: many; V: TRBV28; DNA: TGTGCCAGCAGTACAGGACCCAAAGGGACCCAGTACTTC; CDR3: CASSTGPKGTQYF
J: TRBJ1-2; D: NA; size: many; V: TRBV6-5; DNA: TGTGCCAGCAGTTACTTGCTGGGCGGGTCTCCCCTCGGAGGCTACACCTTC; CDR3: CASSYLLGGSPLGGYTF
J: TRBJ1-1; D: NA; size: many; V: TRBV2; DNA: TGTGCCAGCAGGGCTTTTCGGGGGTTGAACACTGAAGCTTTCTTT; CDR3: CASRAFRGLNTEAFF
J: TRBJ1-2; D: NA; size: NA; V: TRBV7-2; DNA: TGTGCCAGCAGACTACCGGGATCGCAAAGGGGCTACACCTTC; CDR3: CASRLPGSQRGYTF
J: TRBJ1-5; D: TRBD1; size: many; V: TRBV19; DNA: TGTGCCAGTGGAATGACAGGGAATAGCAATCAGCCCCAGCATTTT; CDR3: CASGMTGNSNQPQHF
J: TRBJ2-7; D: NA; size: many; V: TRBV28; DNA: TGTGCCAGCAGTTTAATAGGGCAGTCCTACGAGCAGTACTTC; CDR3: CASSLIGQSYEQYF
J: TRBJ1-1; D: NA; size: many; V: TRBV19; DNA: TGTGCCAGTAGTACCGCCCGGGACCACGTAGAGGAAGCTTTCTTT; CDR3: CASSTARDHVEEAFF
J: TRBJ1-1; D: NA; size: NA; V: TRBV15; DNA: TGTGCCACCAGCAGAGATCAGAGGAACACTGAAGCTTTCTTT; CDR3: CATSRDQRNTEAFF
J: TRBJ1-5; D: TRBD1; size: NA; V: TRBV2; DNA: TGTGCCTACAGGGGAGCAAGCAATCAGCCCCAGCATTTT; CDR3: CAYRGASNQPQHF
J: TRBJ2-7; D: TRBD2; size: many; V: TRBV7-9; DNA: TGTGCCAGCAGCTCACCTAGCGGGAGTAACGAGCAGTACTTC; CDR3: CASSSPSGSNEQYF
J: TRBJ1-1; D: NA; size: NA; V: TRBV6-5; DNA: TGTGCCAGCAGTTACTCCAAGGGTACGAACACTGAAGCTTTCTTT; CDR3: CASSYSKGTNTEAFF
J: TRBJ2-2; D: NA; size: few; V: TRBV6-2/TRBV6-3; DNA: TGTGCCAGCAGTTACCTAGACTACCCGAACACCGGGGAGCTGTTTTTT; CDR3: CASSYLDYPNTGELFF
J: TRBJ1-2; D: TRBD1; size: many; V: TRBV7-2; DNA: TGTGCCAGCAGCTACTCCGGGACAGGGAAGGACTATGGCTACACCTTC; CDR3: CASSYSGTGKDYGYTF
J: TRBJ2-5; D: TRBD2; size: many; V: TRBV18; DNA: TGTGCCAGCTCAGCGTATCTAGCGGGAGAACGGGAGACCCAGTACTTC; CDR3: CASSAYLAGERETQYF
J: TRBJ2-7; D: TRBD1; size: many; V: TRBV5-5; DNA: TGTGCCAGCAGCCCCAAGGGACAGGGGGTAAGGGAGCAGTACTTC; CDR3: CASSPKGQGVREQYF
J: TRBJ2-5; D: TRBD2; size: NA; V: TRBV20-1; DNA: TGCAGTGCTAGACCTTACGCAGTAGCGGGAGCACAAGAGACCCAGTACTTC; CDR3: CSARPYAVAGAQETQYF
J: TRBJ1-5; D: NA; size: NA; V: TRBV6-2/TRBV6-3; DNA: TGTGCCAGCAGTTACACAAGAAATCAGCCCCAGCATTTT; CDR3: CASSYTRNQPQHF
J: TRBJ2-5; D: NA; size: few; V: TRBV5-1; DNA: TGCGCCAGCAGCCCGGGGGTATCGAGCGGCCAAGAGACCCAGTACTTC; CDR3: CASSPGVSSGQETQYF
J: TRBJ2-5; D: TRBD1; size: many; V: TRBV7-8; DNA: TGTGCCAGCAGCCCCCGGACAGGGGGTCTGGAGACCCAGTACTTC; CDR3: CASSPRTGGLETQYF
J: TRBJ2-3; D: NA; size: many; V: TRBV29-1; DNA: TGCAGCGTCAGAGGGGCGAATACGCAGTATTTT; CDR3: CSVRGANTQYF
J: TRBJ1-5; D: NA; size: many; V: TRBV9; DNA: TGTGCCAGCAGCGTAGCGCCCAATCAGCCCCAGCATTTT; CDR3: CASSVAPNQPQHF
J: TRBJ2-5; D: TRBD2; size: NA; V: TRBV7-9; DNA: TGTGCCGGTACCCGCGGGAGGGCCTCGGAGACCCAGTACTTC; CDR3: CAGTRGRASETQYF
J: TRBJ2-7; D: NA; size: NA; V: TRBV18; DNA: TGTGCCAGCTCACCAGACGAAACGAAGTTAGTCGTCTTCGGCGAGCAGTACTTC; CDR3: CASSPDETKLVVFGEQYF